This entry features one T cell receptor beta chain sequence. This may be a read error: a much more frequent sequence differs by one nucleotide. This specimen belongs to a study of T cells in Graves' hyperthyroidism and ophthalmopathy. Using RNA transcripts as the source, TCR beta CDR3 regions were amplified. TCR CDR3 underwent first-round RT-PCR with the HTBI primer set. TCRdb reprocessed the multiplex PCR reads with MiXCR, giving one entry per CDR3 protein. In the table there are over 450,000 distinct CDR3 sequences, approximately 17% of which are singletons. The CDR3 has 12 residues. Between the trimmed V and J ends, which lost 6 bases and 10 bases, there was a span of 15 bases. From germline, CDR1 is MNHEY and CDR2 SVGEGT.

The sequence was obtained from a woman aged 18-29 years with Graves' ophthalmopathy. This sequence joins TRBV6-2 or TRBV6-3 and TRBJ1-1; D remains unclear. The material sequenced was blood. In DNA form, the CDR3 reads TGTGCCAGCAGATACGCCAACGAGAGAGCTTTCTTT. This encodes CASRYANERAFF.